This T cell receptor (beta chain) was identified during a study of long-term antiretroviral therapy in people with HIV. Study results and caveats: Drawn between about 2004 and 2018, the blood was possibly obtained under older ART regimens. The repertoire was dominated at all time points by clones expanded before ART. Therapy changes, viral resistance and ART adherence were not documented in the available data.

Of note for this clone: No antigen is known for it.

It was version v3.0 of the immunoSEQ assay that was run at survey level. The data were produced by immunoSEQ multiplex PCR, yet TCRdb's version contains in-frame clones alone and is incomplete. This sample has almost 35,000 clones, with over 85% found just once. Each HIV-infected participant was given treatment in the United States. Trimming shortened V by 4 bases and J by 0 bases, and 13 bases separated the two germline ends. The CDR3 is 15 residues long. The germline V gene encodes CDR1 GTSNPN and CDR2 SVGIG (reference sequence). This sequence joins TRBV30 and TRBJ1-5; unclear D gene. The sequence was collected from a woman aged 50 to 60 with HIV. Sequencing was performed on unsorted PBMCs, taken around 5.3 years after starting antiretroviral therapy. The CDR3 bases are TGTGCCTGGAAGGAGAATAGCTATAGCAATCAGCCCCAGCATTTT. This translates into CAWKENSYSNQPQHF.